This T cell receptor beta chain was captured by sequencing in a study of control samples from healthy donors and cancer patients (dated by TCRdb to the early 2020s). V and J are trimmed by 5 bases and 0 bases, and the gene matches miss 11 bases of the junction. Sequences SGHDT (CDR1) and YYEEEE (CDR2) are obtained from the germline V gene. Including the terminal cysteine and phenylalanine, the CDR3 comprises 18 residues. Only the CDR3 DNA stays, 54 bases, in frame from base 1. To prepare the library, the immunoSEQ multiplex PCR assay was applied. TCRdb obtained this table from immuneACCESS and retained in-frame rearrangements with V and J assigned. These tables miss some clones; where compared with another copy, unresolved V genes account for less than half of the shortfall, and the remainder is unexplained. The sample table lists 130,000 to 150,000 clones, 93% of them with a count of one. 5% to 7% of the sample belongs to the ten largest clones.

Of note for this clone: Its binding antigen is unknown. The input lacks base qualities; no much larger clone sits a single base away.

The sequenced sample was blood. Rearrangement joined TRBV5-6 to TRBJ2-3; 11 of the junction bases match TRBD2. The clonotype originates from a man younger than 35 in good health. The encoded CDR3 is CASSSLAGGLVSTDTQYF. Read as DNA, the sequence is TGTGCCAGCAGTTCCCTAGCGGGGGGACTCGTGAGCACAGATACGCAGTATTTT.